This T cell receptor (beta chain) emerged from a study of identical twins. TCRdb re-analysed the 5' RACE reads in MiXCR, keeping a single row per CDR3 protein. The data hold roughly 1.6 million distinct CDR3 sequences, with about 30% observed a single time. On this clonotype: Its antigen is unidentified.

Germline CDR1 MNHEY, CDR2 SVGAGI. After removal of 0 bases from V and 3 bases from J, the junction contained 5 bases not matched to a gene. The CDR3 is 16 residues long. Study observations and caveats: High-abundance cord blood beta clonotypes had fewer insertions; memory repertoires showed none.

Sequenced material: cord blood. This sequence joins TRBV6-5 and TRBJ2-5; 9 bases match TRBD2. This TCR was sampled from a newborn girl in good health. The CDR3 DNA reads TGTGCCAGCAGTTACTCGAGGCTAGCGGGAAAAGAGACCCAGTACTTC. This gives the protein CASSYSRLAGKETQYF.